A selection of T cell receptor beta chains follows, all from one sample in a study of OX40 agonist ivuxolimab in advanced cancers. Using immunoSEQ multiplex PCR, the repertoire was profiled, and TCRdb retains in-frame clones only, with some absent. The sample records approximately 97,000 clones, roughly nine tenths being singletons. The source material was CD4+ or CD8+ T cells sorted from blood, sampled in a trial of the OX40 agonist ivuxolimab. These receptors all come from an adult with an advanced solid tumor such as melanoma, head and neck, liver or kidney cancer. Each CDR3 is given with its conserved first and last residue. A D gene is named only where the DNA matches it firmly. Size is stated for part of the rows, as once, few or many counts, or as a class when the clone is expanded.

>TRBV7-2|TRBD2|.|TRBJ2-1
TGTGCCAGCAGCCGGACTAGCGGCTCCTACAATGAGCAGTTCTTC
CASSRTSGSYNEQFF
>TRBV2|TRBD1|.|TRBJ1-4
TGTGCCAGCACCCGAATCGACAGGGACTATGAAAAACTGTTTTTT
CASTRIDRDYEKLFF
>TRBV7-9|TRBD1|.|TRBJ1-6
TGTGCCAGCAGCCGTCCCGGGACAGGGACGGATTTTAATTCACCCCTCCACTTT
CASSRPGTGTDFNSPLHF
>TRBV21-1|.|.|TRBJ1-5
TGTGCCAGCAGCAAAGGACTTGGGAACAGGGGAGGGGATCAGCCCCAGCATTTT
CASSKGLGNRGGDQPQHF
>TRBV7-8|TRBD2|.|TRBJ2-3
TGTGCCAGCAGCCTCGGACTAGCGGCCACAGATACGCAGTATTTT
CASSLGLAATDTQYF
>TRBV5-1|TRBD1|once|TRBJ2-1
TGCGCCAGCAGCCCCGGGACAGGGGCGGGAAATGAGCAGTTCTTC
CASSPGTGAGNEQFF
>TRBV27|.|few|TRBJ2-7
TGTGCCAGCAGTTTAGTAAGGGTCCGCACCTACGAGCAGTACTTC
CASSLVRVRTYEQYF
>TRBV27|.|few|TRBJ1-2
TGTGCCAGCAGGTCTCAGGTGTCTAACTATGGCTACACCTTC
CASRSQVSNYGYTF
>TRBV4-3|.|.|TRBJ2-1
TGCGCCAGCAGCCGTCAATTAGTGACAGCCTACAATGAGCAGTTCTTC
CASSRQLVTAYNEQFF
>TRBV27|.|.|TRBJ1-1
TGTGCCAGCAGTTCCAGCCTGAACACTGAAGCTTTCTTT
CASSSSLNTEAFF
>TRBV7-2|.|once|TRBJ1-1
TGTGCCAGCAGCTTAGACAGGGCCAACACTGAAGCTTTCTTT
CASSLDRANTEAFF
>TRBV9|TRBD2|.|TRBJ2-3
TGTGCCAGCAGCGTAGACACTAGCGGGAGCACAGATACGCAGTATTTT
CASSVDTSGSTDTQYF
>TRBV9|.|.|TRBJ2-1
TGTGCCAGCAGCGTAGCGAAGAGGATGAGCTCCTACAATGAGCAGTTCTTC
CASSVAKRMSSYNEQFF
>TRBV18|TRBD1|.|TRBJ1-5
TGTGCCAGCTCCCAAGACAGGGGTAGCAATCAGCCCCAGCATTTT
CASSQDRGSNQPQHF
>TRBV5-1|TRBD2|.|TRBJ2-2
TGCGCCAGTTCCCTCGGGGGAGGGCCGCGCGGGGAGCTGTTTTTT
CASSLGGGPRGELFF
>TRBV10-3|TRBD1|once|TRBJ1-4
TGTGCCATCAGCGAACAGGGGACTGAAAAACTGTTTTTT
CAISEQGTEKLFF
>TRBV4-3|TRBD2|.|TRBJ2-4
TGCGCCAGCAGCCAAGCTTTAACTAGCGGGAGTCACATTCAGTACTTC
CASSQALTSGSHIQYF
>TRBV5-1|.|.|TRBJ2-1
TGCGCCAGCAGCTTGGTTGCAGCGGTGGGGAATGAGCAGTTCTTC
CASSLVAAVGNEQFF
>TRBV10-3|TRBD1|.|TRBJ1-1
TGTGCCACCGGGACAGTTAGGAATGAGAACACTGAAGCTTTCTTT
CATGTVRNENTEAFF
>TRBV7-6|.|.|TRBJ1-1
TGTGCCAGCAGCTTACAGGGAGGTGGCACTGAAGCTTTCTTT
CASSLQGGGTEAFF
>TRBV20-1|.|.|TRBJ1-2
TGCAGTGCCCTTACAGGGTCCGGCTACACCTTC
CSALTGSGYTF
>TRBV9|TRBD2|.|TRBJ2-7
TGTGCCAGCAGCCCCCAAGGGGAGGGCTACGAGCAGTACTTC
CASSPQGEGYEQYF
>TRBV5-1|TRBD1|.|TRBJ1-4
TGCGCCAGCAGACCTACCCCGGGACAGTATAATGAAAAACTGTTTTTT
CASRPTPGQYNEKLFF
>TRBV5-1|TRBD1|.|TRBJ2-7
TGCGCCAGCAGTCAGGGGACAGGGGGCTCCGAGCAGTACTTC
CASSQGTGGSEQYF
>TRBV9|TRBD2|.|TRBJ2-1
TGTGCCAGCAGCTTCGCCGGGACTAGCGCCTTCTCCTACAATGAGCAGTTCTTC
CASSFAGTSAFSYNEQFF
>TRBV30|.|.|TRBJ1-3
TGTGCCTGGAGCCGGGATATTACGAACACCATATATTTT
CAWSRDITNTIYF
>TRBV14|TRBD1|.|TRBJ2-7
TGTGCCAGCAGCTTCCGGGACAGGGGGTCGGAAGAGCAGTACTTC
CASSFRDRGSEEQYF
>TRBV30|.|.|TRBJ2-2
TGTGCCTGGGGGGCTAGTTTCAACACCGGGGAGCTGTTTTTT
CAWGASFNTGELFF
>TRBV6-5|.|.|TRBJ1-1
TGTGCCAGCAGTCCAGGGGCGGGTGAAGCTTTCTTT
CASSPGAGEAFF
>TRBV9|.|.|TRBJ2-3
TGTGCCAGCAGCGTAGGGAACCACGGAGATACGCAGTATTTT
CASSVGNHGDTQYF
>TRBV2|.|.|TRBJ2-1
TGTGCCAGCAGTGACATGTCGGTCGACAATGAGCAGTTCTTC
CASSDMSVDNEQFF
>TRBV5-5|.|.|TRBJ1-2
TGTGCCAGCAGCAAAAACTCCGAGGTTGGGTATGGCTACACCTTC
CASSKNSEVGYGYTF
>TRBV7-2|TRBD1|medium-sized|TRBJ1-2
TGTGCCAGCAGCTTGAGGACAGGTGATGGCTACACCTTC
CASSLRTGDGYTF